This T cell receptor (beta chain) was observed in a study of blood T cell repertoires in COVID-19. Study as a whole: Spain, Italy and the United States supplied samples that represented acute and convalescent COVID-19.

Produced via immunoSEQ multiplex PCR; TCRdb's table is partial and in-frame only. The profile shows 390,000 or so clones, more than 80% of them singletons. The V and J ends lost 2 bases and 2 bases respectively, with 11 bases between them. Per germline, CDR1 SGHDT and CDR2 YYEEEE. The CDR3 loop spans 14 amino acids. The chain uses TRBV5-6 and TRBJ2-7, with unresolved D. This receptor was identified in a woman in her twenties or thirties with COVID-19, enrolled during active disease. Input material: peripheral blood. The CDR3 sequence is CASSFFRRPYEQYF. The CDR3 region has the DNA TGTGCCAGCAGCTTCTTCAGGCGCCCCTACGAGCAGTACTTC.